The rows below give T cell receptor beta chains drawn from one sample of a study of CD8+ T cells in alopecia areata. Produced via immunoSEQ multiplex PCR; TCRdb's table is partial and in-frame only. The sample has some 180,000 clones, around 51% seen once. The source material was CD8+ T cells sorted from blood, sampled between weeks 51 and 54, from a patient treated with tofacitinib. The receptor set was obtained from a human donor with alopecia areata. Each CDR3 is given with its conserved first and last residue. Fields, in order: J gene, V gene, CDR3 protein.

TRBJ2-5	TRBV6-5	CASSYRAGKSETQYF
TRBJ2-1	TRBV13	CASSFGQGHNEQFF
TRBJ2-1	TRBV5-1	CASSLALGARNEQFF
TRBJ2-1	TRBV15	CATSLTSGGANEQFF
TRBJ2-2	TRBV29-1	CSVDRVGNTGELFF
TRBJ1-4	TRBV11-2	CASSLASAGSEKLFF
TRBJ1-5	TRBV7-9	CASSLGGQPQHF
TRBJ2-2	TRBV30	CAWSKNTGELFF
TRBJ1-1	TRBV10-3	CAIRTNTEAFF
TRBJ2-7	TRBV4-2	CASSQDLGQSLSYEQYF
TRBJ2-7	TRBV19	CASSIDQEGEQYF
TRBJ2-1	TRBV9	CASSVGPDPSSYNEQFF
TRBJ2-5	TRBV6-5	CASSSGLPQETQYF
TRBJ2-7	TRBV30	CAWSVPLHPGQGAGEQYF
TRBJ2-1	TRBV29-1	CSADSYNEQFF
TRBJ2-7	TRBV10-1	CASSAIQGAEQYF
TRBJ2-1	TRBV7-6	CASSFQRGSNEQFF
TRBJ2-3	TRBV29-1	CSVEATGDPTDTQYF
TRBJ2-1	TRBV6-5	CASSYSEGKGNEQFF
TRBJ2-1	TRBV2	CASSERGAGFYNEQFF
TRBJ2-4	TRBV2	CASTTLGTPRDIQYF
TRBJ1-5	TRBV6-5	CASKGALNQPQHF
TRBJ2-5	TRBV7-9	CASSAAYRAQETQYF
TRBJ2-1	TRBV27	CASSSPAVEQFF
TRBJ2-5	TRBV9	CASSVGPGTSETQYF
TRBJ1-2	TRBV27	CATLPGAGVPNYGYTF
TRBJ1-1	TRBV7-9	CASSRDGGPMNTEAFF
TRBJ2-1	TRBV14	CASSQDLQIEQFF
TRBJ1-3	TRBV5-6	CASSADGRYSGNTIYF
TRBJ2-7	TRBV27	CASSLGRGGPQEQYF
TRBJ2-1	TRBV13	CASGGNEQFF
TRBJ2-7	TRBV11-2	CASSYTRDSTYEQYF
TRBJ1-5	TRBV4-2	CASSPTGESNQPQHF
TRBJ2-1	TRBV30	CAWSVLSDEQFF
TRBJ1-5	TRBV7-2	CASSLGQRAGQPQHF
TRBJ1-4	TRBV30	CAWSVKQREKLFF
TRBJ2-7	TRBV5-1	CASSFSGGTYEQYF
TRBJ2-1	TRBV30	CAWSPWTGYNEQFF